This passage covers 13 T cell receptor beta chains from one sample sequenced in a study of blood T cell repertoires in COVID-19. Libraries were prepared by immunoSEQ multiplex PCR; TCRdb keeps only in-frame clonotypes and omits some of them. The sample has some 230,000 clones, roughly 85% seen once; the top ten hold 2.2%. Sequencing input: peripheral blood. The receptors originated from a man between 25 and 39 years old who had recovered from COVID-19.

V gene TRBV6-2 or TRBV6-3 combines with J gene TRBJ2-7, with TRBD2 matching over 15 bases. After removal of 5 bases from V and 0 bases from J, the junction contained 8 bases not matched to a gene. The CDR3 sequence is 18 residues long. CDR1 and CDR2 (germline): MNHEY, SVGEGT. In nucleotides, the CDR3 is TGTGCCAGCAGTGGGCCGGGACTAGCGGGGGGCACCTCCTACGAGCAGTACTTC. Encoded protein: CASSGPGLAGGTSYEQYF.

This clone turned up a few times. The chain has TRBV11-2 and TRBJ1-1, with 7 bases identical to TRBD1. Per germline, CDR1 SGHAT and CDR2 FQNNGV. This CDR3 spans 13 amino acids. The V and J ends lost 8 bases and 2 bases, in that order; junction bases with no gene match: 5. The CDR3 region is CASGRQGNTEAFF. In DNA, the CDR3 is TGTGCCAGCGGCCGACAGGGTAACACTGAAGCTTTCTTT.

The rearrangement links TRBV6-5 to TRBJ1-5, with 7 bases aligning to TRBD1. The junction had 5 bases not matched to a gene; V was cut back by 7 bases and J by 5 bases. Germline CDR1 is MNHEY and CDR2 is SVGAGI. The CDR3 extends over 13 amino acids. CDR3 region: CASNGQAYQPQHF. In DNA form, the CDR3 reads TGTGCCAGCAATGGACAGGCATATCAGCCCCAGCATTTT.

V gene TRBV6-4 combines with J gene TRBJ1-1; D perhaps matches TRBD1 (5 bases). Trimming took off 0 bases at V and 6 bases at J, with 8 bases between the two ends. The CDR3 contains 13 residues. Per the germline V gene, CDR1 is MRHNA and CDR2 is SNTAGT. The chain's CDR3 is CASSDSGQSEAFF. The CDR3 nucleotides read TGTGCCAGCAGTGACTCTGGACAATCTGAAGCTTTCTTT.

Regarding this clone: In the same sample, other DNA sequences code for this CDR3. The chain joins TRBV4-2 to TRBJ2-1; 8 bases match TRBD2. The CDR3 is made up of 14 amino acids. V lost 0 bases, J lost 6 bases, and 1 base stayed unmatched. Germline V gene lookup returns CDR1 LGHNA and CDR2 YNFKEQ. CDR3 nucleotides: TGTGCCAGCAGCCAAGACCGGGGGGGCAATGAGCAGTTCTTC. The encoded protein is CASSQDRGGNEQFF.

This chain links TRBV9 with TRBJ2-5, with D possibly matching TRBD2 (6 bases). From germline, CDR1 is SGDLS and CDR2 YYNGEE. Trimming shortened V by 3 bases and J by 5 bases, and 17 bases separated the two germline ends. This CDR3 spans 15 amino acids. CDR3 coding DNA: TGTGCCAGCAGCGCGCGACTAGTCTGGGATGAGACCCAGTACTTC. Amino acids: CASSARLVWDETQYF. The variable domain in full, with the rest retrieved from reference TRBV9 and TRBJ2-5, is DSGVTQTPKHLITATGQRVTLRCSPRSGDLSVYWYQQSLDQGLQFLIQYYNGEERAKGNILERFSAQQFPDLHSELNLSSLELGDSALYFCASSARLVWDETQYFGPGTRLLVL.

V and J are TRBV12-3 or TRBV12-4 and TRBJ2-3; D is ambiguous. The CDR3 runs 13 residues. Trimming cost V 6 bases and J 5 bases, with 12 bases left between them. DNA of the CDR3: TGTGCCAGCAGCCCTCGGGTCGGAGATACGCAGTATTTT. It codes for CASSPRVGDTQYF.

The chain employs TRBV6-6 and TRBJ1-2; unclear D gene. The V end lost 10 bases, the J end lost 4 bases, and 19 bases lay between the germline ends. The CDR3 has 14 amino acids. From germline, CDR1 is MNHNY and CDR2 SVGAGI (reference sequence). The CDR3 spells CAIPALGGIYGYTF. The DNA for the CDR3 is TGTGCCATACCCGCCCTTGGCGGAATCTATGGCTACACCTTC.

The gene calls are TRBV6-6 and TRBJ2-5, with D perhaps TRBD1 (7 bases). The V end was cut by 7 bases, the J end by 9 bases, with 24 bases between. Germline loops: CDR1 MNHNY, CDR2 SVGAGI (reference sequence). This CDR3 spans 15 amino acids. CDR3 sequence reads: CASTRDSQIGGSQYF. DNA for the CDR3: TGTGCCAGCACCAGGGACAGCCAAATCGGAGGGTCCCAGTACTTC.

The CDR3 DNA reads as TGTGCCAGCACACCCTTTCACGGGGGGAATGAAAAACTGTTTTTT. The encoded protein is CASTPFHGGNEKLFF. This chain joins TRBV6-5 and TRBJ1-4; D perhaps matches TRBD1 (5 bases). This CDR3 spans 15 amino acids. V was pared by 7 bases and J by 5 bases, with 17 bases between. The germline gives CDR1 MNHEY, CDR2 SVGAGI.

The genes are TRBV7-9 and TRBJ1-4; 8 nucleotides agree with TRBD1. This CDR3 spans 15 amino acids. Trimming cost V 5 bases and J 7 bases; bases outside gene matches: 9. CDR1 is SEHNR and CDR2 is FQNEAQ in the germline V gene (reference sequence). The CDR3: CASSPGLQGVEKLFF. The CDR3, as DNA: TGTGCCAGCAGCCCTGGATTACAGGGGGTTGAAAAACTGTTTTTT. The full variable domain, in which reference TRBV7-9 and TRBJ1-4 provide the parts outside the CDR3, is DTGVSQNPRHKITKRGQNVTFRCDPISEHNRLYWYRQTLGQGPEFLTYFQNEAQLEKSRLLSDRFSAERPKGSFSTLEIQRTEQGDSAMYLCASSPGLQGVEKLFFGSGTQLSVL.

This chain connects TRBV24-1 to TRBJ2-7, with 9 positions matching TRBD2. Germline V gene lookup returns CDR1 KGHDR and CDR2 SFDVKD. This CDR3 is built from 14 residues. Unmatched junction bases numbered 5, after V lost 9 bases and J lost 0 bases. CDR3 in amino acids: CATSLTSGSYEQYF. DNA for the CDR3: TGTGCCACCTCTTTGACTAGCGGCTCCTACGAGCAGTACTTC.

The sample holds one count of this clone. The V and J genes are TRBV30 and TRBJ1-2; 10 positions match TRBD1. The CDR3 covers 14 residues. Germline loops: CDR1 GTSNPN, CDR2 SVGIG (reference sequence). V lost 4 bases to trimming and J lost 8 bases; unmatched junction nucleotides: 10. CDR3 residues: CAWTRTGGVWGYTF. The CDR3 DNA reads TGTGCCTGGACCAGGACAGGGGGAGTCTGGGGCTACACCTTC.